Listed below are T cell receptor beta chains from one sample, sequenced in a study of T cell changes during pregnancy in multiple sclerosis. Here immunoSEQ multiplex PCR was the method, and the copy in TCRdb shows in-frame clones only, minus some. The sample consists of approximately 40,000 clones, more than 90% of them appearing once. Source: CD8+ T cells from peripheral blood mononuclear cells, taken after pregnancy. The receptor set was obtained from a female donor with multiple sclerosis, enrolled in a pregnancy study. Each CDR3 is given with its conserved first and last residue. Each record gives: clone size, D gene, J gene, V gene, CDR3 DNA, CDR3 protein. A D gene is named only where the DNA matches it firmly. Clone size, where shown, is once, few, many, or a class for clones that have expanded.

clone_size: -; d_call: -; j_call: TRBJ1-1; v_call: TRBV11-2; cdr3_nt: TGTGCCAGCAGCTTAATGCTTTACGGGGATGGCACTGAAGCTTTCTTT; cdr3_aa: CASSLMLYGDGTEAFF
clone_size: few; d_call: TRBD2; j_call: TRBJ2-1; v_call: TRBV7-3; cdr3_nt: TGTGCCAGCAGCTTAGGGGGAGGGTTAGGCAATGAGCAGTTCTTC; cdr3_aa: CASSLGGGLGNEQFF
clone_size: once; d_call: -; j_call: TRBJ2-3; v_call: TRBV9; cdr3_nt: TGTGCCAGCAGCGTAAGCGAAGATACGCAGTATTTT; cdr3_aa: CASSVSEDTQYF
clone_size: -; d_call: -; j_call: TRBJ2-2; v_call: TRBV7-8; cdr3_nt: TGTGCCAGCAGCTTCCCGCGACAGACGAACACCGGGGAGCTGTTTTTT; cdr3_aa: CASSFPRQTNTGELFF
clone_size: -; d_call: -; j_call: TRBJ2-1; v_call: TRBV9; cdr3_nt: TGTGCCAGCAGCGTGACGAGGGCCGCGAATGAGCAGTTCTTC; cdr3_aa: CASSVTRAANEQFF
clone_size: once; d_call: TRBD1; j_call: TRBJ2-7; v_call: TRBV27; cdr3_nt: TGTGCCAGCAGTTCCAGGACAGGGGGCGGGTACGAGCAGTACTTC; cdr3_aa: CASSSRTGGGYEQYF
clone_size: -; d_call: -; j_call: TRBJ1-4; v_call: TRBV18; cdr3_nt: TGTGCCAGCTCACCCCGGGGTAACCCTGGGGAAAAACTGTTTTTT; cdr3_aa: CASSPRGNPGEKLFF
clone_size: -; d_call: TRBD2; j_call: TRBJ2-1; v_call: TRBV4-1; cdr3_nt: TGCGCCAGCAGCCAAAGGGGGACTAGCGGGGACCGTACAAATGAGCAGTTCTTC; cdr3_aa: CASSQRGTSGDRTNEQFF
clone_size: -; d_call: TRBD1; j_call: TRBJ1-2; v_call: TRBV4-2; cdr3_nt: TGTGCCAGCAGCCAAGATGAGGCAGGGGGAGTCTATGGCTACACCTTC; cdr3_aa: CASSQDEAGGVYGYTF
clone_size: -; d_call: TRBD1; j_call: TRBJ2-7; v_call: TRBV7-9; cdr3_nt: TGTGCCAGCAGCTTAACGGGACAGCTATACGAGCAGTACTTC; cdr3_aa: CASSLTGQLYEQYF
clone_size: -; d_call: TRBD1; j_call: TRBJ1-1; v_call: TRBV2; cdr3_nt: TGTGCCAGCTTCAGAACAGGGGGCTTGAACACTGAAGCTTTCTTT; cdr3_aa: CASFRTGGLNTEAFF
clone_size: -; d_call: TRBD1; j_call: TRBJ2-7; v_call: TRBV5-4; cdr3_nt: TGTGCCAGCAGCTGGGGGACAGGGACCTACGAGCAGTACTTC; cdr3_aa: CASSWGTGTYEQYF
clone_size: -; d_call: TRBD2; j_call: TRBJ2-3; v_call: TRBV27; cdr3_nt: TGTGCCAGCAGTTTAGACAGGACTAGCGGGAGTAGGGGAACAGATACGCAGTATTTT; cdr3_aa: CASSLDRTSGSRGTDTQYF
clone_size: -; d_call: -; j_call: TRBJ1-1; v_call: TRBV29-1; cdr3_nt: TGCAGCGTTGTGGCCGGATCTCTCCCCGGCGGAGCTTTCTTT; cdr3_aa: CSVVAGSLPGGAFF
clone_size: -; d_call: -; j_call: TRBJ1-3; v_call: TRBV5-4; cdr3_nt: TGTGCCAGCAGCCGGGACACCTCTGGAAACACCATATATTTT; cdr3_aa: CASSRDTSGNTIYF
clone_size: -; d_call: -; j_call: TRBJ2-7; v_call: TRBV7-2; cdr3_nt: TGTGCCAGCAGCTTAGATACCCGGTATCTCTCCTACGAGCAGTACTTC; cdr3_aa: CASSLDTRYLSYEQYF
clone_size: -; d_call: -; j_call: TRBJ1-5; v_call: TRBV19; cdr3_nt: TGTGCCAGTAGTATAGACCAGATCAATCAGCCCCAGCATTTT; cdr3_aa: CASSIDQINQPQHF
clone_size: -; d_call: -; j_call: TRBJ2-2; v_call: TRBV5-1; cdr3_nt: TGCGCCAGCAGCTTGGAACTAGGAGGCACCGGGGAGCTGTTTTTT; cdr3_aa: CASSLELGGTGELFF
clone_size: -; d_call: -; j_call: TRBJ2-1; v_call: TRBV19; cdr3_nt: TGTGCCAGTAGTATAATAGCGGCTACAGGGGTGACCAATGAGCAGTTCTTC; cdr3_aa: CASSIIAATGVTNEQFF
clone_size: -; d_call: TRBD2; j_call: TRBJ2-1; v_call: TRBV15; cdr3_nt: TGTGCCACCAGAGCCCTCGGACTAGCGGAAAATGAGCAGTTCTTC; cdr3_aa: CATRALGLAENEQFF
clone_size: -; d_call: TRBD1; j_call: TRBJ1-1; v_call: TRBV7-3; cdr3_nt: TGTGCCAGCAGCTTAGGGCAGGGGGCTGGCACTGAAGCTTTCTTT; cdr3_aa: CASSLGQGAGTEAFF
clone_size: -; d_call: TRBD1; j_call: TRBJ2-2; v_call: TRBV2; cdr3_nt: TGTGCCACCCGCACAGGGGCAAGTACCGGGGAGCTGTTTTTT; cdr3_aa: CATRTGASTGELFF
clone_size: once; d_call: TRBD2; j_call: TRBJ2-3; v_call: TRBV27; cdr3_nt: TGTGCCAGCAGTTTTTCTAGCGGGGGCAGGGCAGATACGCAGTATTTT; cdr3_aa: CASSFSSGGRADTQYF
clone_size: -; d_call: -; j_call: TRBJ2-7; v_call: TRBV7-9; cdr3_nt: TGTGCCAGCAGCTTAGTCGGAGGCCACGAGCAGTACTTC; cdr3_aa: CASSLVGGHEQYF
clone_size: -; d_call: TRBD1; j_call: TRBJ1-2; v_call: TRBV25-1; cdr3_nt: TGTGCCAGCAGCAATTACAGGGGGGCCAACTATGGCTACACCTTC; cdr3_aa: CASSNYRGANYGYTF
clone_size: once; d_call: -; j_call: TRBJ1-1; v_call: TRBV7-2; cdr3_nt: TGTGCCAGCAGCTCGGACAGTCAGATTATGAACACTGAAGCTTTCTTT; cdr3_aa: CASSSDSQIMNTEAFF
clone_size: -; d_call: -; j_call: TRBJ1-2; v_call: TRBV4-2; cdr3_nt: TGTGCCAGCAGCCAAGAGAGGGCGGGGGGTGGCTATGGCTACACCTTC; cdr3_aa: CASSQERAGGGYGYTF
clone_size: once; d_call: -; j_call: TRBJ2-1; v_call: TRBV7-9; cdr3_nt: TGTGCCAGCAGCTTGCCACAGGCAGATGAGCAGTTCTTC; cdr3_aa: CASSLPQADEQFF
clone_size: -; d_call: -; j_call: TRBJ1-2; v_call: TRBV5-5; cdr3_nt: TGTGCCAGCAACTTCCGATCAGGGGTGGTCTATGGCTACACCTTC; cdr3_aa: CASNFRSGVVYGYTF
clone_size: -; d_call: TRBD1; j_call: TRBJ2-5; v_call: TRBV27; cdr3_nt: TGTGCCAGCAGTTTATTAGGGGGCCCCCAAGAGACCCAGTACTTC; cdr3_aa: CASSLLGGPQETQYF
clone_size: -; d_call: TRBD1; j_call: TRBJ2-5; v_call: TRBV28; cdr3_nt: TGTGCCAGCAGTTTCACAGGGGGCGGAGAGACCCAGTACTTC; cdr3_aa: CASSFTGGGETQYF
clone_size: few; d_call: -; j_call: TRBJ2-1; v_call: TRBV15; cdr3_nt: TGTGCCACCAGCAGAGATTGGGAGTTCCATGAGCAGTTCTTC; cdr3_aa: CATSRDWEFHEQFF
clone_size: many; d_call: -; j_call: TRBJ1-2; v_call: TRBV6-6; cdr3_nt: TGTGCCAGCAGCACGCGGGGGCAGGTCTATGGCTACACCTTC; cdr3_aa: CASSTRGQVYGYTF
clone_size: -; d_call: -; j_call: TRBJ1-5; v_call: TRBV10-3; cdr3_nt: TGTGCCATCATGGCGGGCAAAGATCAGCCCCAGCATTTT; cdr3_aa: CAIMAGKDQPQHF
clone_size: -; d_call: -; j_call: TRBJ1-1; v_call: TRBV28; cdr3_nt: TGTGCCAGCAGTTGGGGACAGAACACTGAAGCTTTCTTT; cdr3_aa: CASSWGQNTEAFF
clone_size: -; d_call: TRBD2; j_call: TRBJ2-3; v_call: TRBV4-2; cdr3_nt: TGTGCCAGCAGCCCCCGGACTAGCGGGGGGGCAGATACGCAGTATTTT; cdr3_aa: CASSPRTSGGADTQYF
clone_size: -; d_call: TRBD1; j_call: TRBJ1-2; v_call: TRBV28; cdr3_nt: TGTGCCAGCAGTAGCGGTTTCCTTCGACAGGGCGAGGACTATGGCTACACCTTC; cdr3_aa: CASSSGFLRQGEDYGYTF
clone_size: -; d_call: -; j_call: TRBJ2-1; v_call: TRBV10-2; cdr3_nt: TGCGCCAGCAGTGAGGGCAACAATGAGCAGTTCTTC; cdr3_aa: CASSEGNNEQFF
clone_size: once; d_call: -; j_call: TRBJ1-4; v_call: TRBV5-6; cdr3_nt: TGTGCCAGCAGCTTGACTCTACAAGGGGGGGGTGAAAAACTGTTTTTT; cdr3_aa: CASSLTLQGGGEKLFF
clone_size: -; d_call: TRBD1; j_call: TRBJ1-1; v_call: TRBV6-6; cdr3_nt: TGTGCCAGCAGTTACTGGGACAGGGAGGGCACTGAAGCTTTCTTT; cdr3_aa: CASSYWDREGTEAFF
clone_size: -; d_call: -; j_call: TRBJ2-2; v_call: TRBV27; cdr3_nt: TGTGCCAGCAAGGAGGCGACCACCGGGGAGCTGTTTTTT; cdr3_aa: CASKEATTGELFF
clone_size: -; d_call: -; j_call: TRBJ2-2; v_call: TRBV11-2; cdr3_nt: TGTGCCAGCAGCTTAGGGTGGCGGGGTAGCACCGGGGAGCTGTTTTTT; cdr3_aa: CASSLGWRGSTGELFF
clone_size: -; d_call: TRBD2; j_call: TRBJ2-1; v_call: TRBV28; cdr3_nt: TGTGCCAGCAGTCCGGGACTAGGCTACAATGAGCAGTTCTTC; cdr3_aa: CASSPGLGYNEQFF
clone_size: -; d_call: -; j_call: TRBJ2-1; v_call: TRBV7-9; cdr3_nt: TGTGCCAGCAGCTCCCCGGACTCATACAATGAGCAGTTCTTC; cdr3_aa: CASSSPDSYNEQFF
clone_size: once; d_call: -; j_call: TRBJ2-1; v_call: TRBV19; cdr3_nt: TGTGCCAGTAGTATTGGGGCGAGCTCCTACAATGAGCAGTTCTTC; cdr3_aa: CASSIGASSYNEQFF
clone_size: -; d_call: TRBD1; j_call: TRBJ2-2; v_call: TRBV28; cdr3_nt: TGTGCCATCCTGGGACAGGGGGCCACCGGGGAGCTGTTTTTT; cdr3_aa: CAILGQGATGELFF
clone_size: -; d_call: -; j_call: TRBJ2-3; v_call: TRBV27; cdr3_nt: TGTGCCAGCAGTTTATCATTAGGGGACATACCCACAGATACGCAGTATTTT; cdr3_aa: CASSLSLGDIPTDTQYF